This T cell receptor (beta chain) comes out of a study of shared T cell receptors in the human thymus. Profiled with immunoSEQ multiplex PCR; TCRdb holds only in-frame clones, not every one. The sample includes around 340,000 clones, 95% of them seen just once. Germline CDR1 is LGHNA and CDR2 is YSLEER. V shed 0 bases, J shed 10 bases, and the junction held 13 bases outside the gene matches. This CDR3 has 18 residues. The origin of this receptor is a human donor. This chain links TRBV4-3 with TRBJ1-6, with 9 bases fitting TRBD1. What was sequenced was thymocytes. The CDR3 is CASSQDTGGTGLGSPLHF. For the CDR3, the DNA is TGCGCCAGCAGCCAAGACACCGGCGGGACAGGGCTTGGATCACCCCTCCACTTT.